This is a list of T cell receptor beta chains from one sample in a study of sequential checkpoint blockade in melanoma. Measured with immunoSEQ multiplex PCR; TCRdb has only the in-frame clones, and not every one. The table shows approximately 20,000 clones, with more than 65% occurring only once. Sequenced material: tumor tissue (inferred from file names), taken from a patient given nivolumab and ipilimumab in sequence. All receptors come from a human donor with melanoma. Both conserved end residues are part of each CDR3. The D gene is left open where the match is weak. Size tells how often a clone was seen (once, few, many) or the class of an expanded clone, and some rows leave it out.

- | TRBJ1-2 | TRBV4-1 | - | CASSQAWRGGVEISGYTF | TGCGCCAGCAGCCAAGCCTGGAGAGGGGGTGTCGAAATTTCTGGCTACACCTTC
- | TRBJ2-1 | TRBV6-8 | TRBD1 | CAAGGQVAHEQFF | TGTGCCGCTGGAGGACAGGTGGCCCATGAGCAGTTCTTC
- | TRBJ2-5 | TRBV19 | TRBD2 | CASRTAGGSQETQYF | TGTGCCAGTAGGACAGCGGGAGGTTCCCAAGAGACCCAGTACTTC
- | TRBJ1-5 | TRBV6-4 | - | CASSEDWGIGNQPQHF | TGTGCCAGCAGTGAAGACTGGGGAATTGGGAATCAGCCCCAGCATTTT
- | TRBJ1-5 | TRBV28 | TRBD1 | CASSSTGDPWSNQPQHF | TGTGCCAGCAGTTCGACAGGGGACCCTTGGAGCAATCAGCCCCAGCATTTT
- | TRBJ1-2 | TRBV7-6 | - | CASSSRDTGNYGYTF | TGTGCCAGCAGCTCGAGGGACACCGGTAACTATGGCTACACCTTC
- | TRBJ2-3 | TRBV19 | - | CASSIGGFWADTQYF | TGTGCCAGTAGTATAGGCGGGTTCTGGGCAGATACGCAGTATTTT
- | TRBJ1-3 | TRBV23-1 | - | CASSQSKGAGNTIYF | TGCGCCAGCAGTCAGTCAAAGGGGGCTGGAAACACCATATATTTT
- | TRBJ1-5 | TRBV5-1 | TRBD1 | CASSLEGQDYQPQHF | TGCGCCAGCAGCTTGGAGGGACAGGACTATCAGCCCCAGCATTTT
- | TRBJ2-3 | TRBV29-1 | TRBD2 | CSVDGLAGADTQYF | TGCAGCGTTGATGGCCTTGCGGGGGCAGATACGCAGTATTTT
- | TRBJ2-1 | TRBV15 | - | CATSSGDPENEQFF | TGTGCCACCAGCAGCGGGGACCCGGAAAATGAGCAGTTCTTC
- | TRBJ1-1 | TRBV18 | - | CASSPIGGTEAFF | TGTGCCAGCTCACCGATAGGGGGAACTGAAGCTTTCTTT
- | TRBJ2-1 | TRBV18 | - | CASSLRGSSYNEQFF | TGTGCCAGCTCACTCCGTGGGAGCTCCTACAATGAGCAGTTCTTC
- | TRBJ2-5 | TRBV29-1 | - | CSVGGGHLQETQYF | TGCAGCGTTGGGGGGGGACACCTCCAAGAGACCCAGTACTTC
few | TRBJ2-5 | TRBV6-7 | - | CASSEEGTGAQETQYF | TGTGCCAGCAGTGAAGAGGGAACGGGGGCCCAAGAGACCCAGTACTTC
- | TRBJ1-5 | TRBV6-8 | - | CASSRPTRANQPQHF | TGTGCCAGCAGTCGCCCCACCCGGGCCAATCAGCCCCAGCATTTT
- | TRBJ2-5 | TRBV7-6 | TRBD2 | CASRPFGAGDIQTQYF | TGTGCCAGCCGCCCCTTTGGTGCGGGGGATATACAGACCCAGTACTTC
- | TRBJ2-1 | TRBV5-1 | - | CASSVTGGVGNEQFF | TGCGCCAGCAGTGTTACAGGAGGAGTAGGCAATGAGCAGTTCTTC
medium-sized | TRBJ1-4 | TRBV6-8 | - | CASSGTWGKLFF | TGTGCCAGCAGTGGGACCTGGGGAAAACTGTTTTTT
few | TRBJ2-2 | TRBV11-3 | - | CASSLTANTGELFF | TGTGCCAGCAGCTTGACAGCGAACACCGGGGAGCTGTTTTTT
once | TRBJ1-2 | TRBV12-5 | - | CASGFGSQDGYTF | TGTGCTAGTGGTTTTGGCAGTCAGGATGGCTACACCTTC
few | TRBJ1-1 | TRBV10-2 | TRBD1 | CASSDTGAVNTEAFF | TGCGCCAGCAGTGATACAGGGGCCGTGAACACTGAAGCTTTCTTT
few | TRBJ1-2 | TRBV7-2 | - | CASSTDRDYGYTF | TGTGCCAGCAGCACAGACAGAGACTATGGCTACACCTTC
medium-sized | TRBJ1-2 | TRBV6-8 | - | CASSTDSLNYGYTF | TGTGCCAGCAGTACCGACAGCCTTAACTATGGCTACACCTTC
- | TRBJ1-1 | TRBV23-1 | TRBD1 | CASSPHPGQGKTEAFF | TGCGCCAGCAGCCCCCACCCGGGACAGGGGAAGACTGAAGCTTTCTTT
- | TRBJ1-1 | TRBV18 | - | CASSPTTPVTAVRNTEAFF | TGTGCCAGCTCCCCAACGACTCCAGTCACGGCGGTGAGGAACACTGAAGCTTTCTTT
- | TRBJ2-3 | TRBV11-1 | - | CASSPPWQGYTDTQYF | TGTGCCAGCAGCCCCCCGTGGCAGGGTTACACAGATACGCAGTATTTT
- | TRBJ2-1 | TRBV5-1 | TRBD2 | CASSLAGTSLLDEQFF | TGCGCCAGCAGCTTGGCCGGGACTAGCCTCTTGGATGAGCAGTTCTTC
- | TRBJ2-7 | TRBV28 | - | CASTKPGSLSYEQYF | TGTGCCAGCACCAAACCCGGGAGCCTCTCCTACGAGCAGTACTTC
- | TRBJ2-2 | TRBV11-1 | TRBD2 | CASSFSNGGGRGELFF | TGTGCCAGCAGCTTCTCCAACGGGGGGGGCCGTGGGGAGCTGTTTTTT
- | TRBJ1-1 | TRBV19 | - | CASIPRTKDTEAFF | TGTGCCAGTATTCCTCGGACAAAGGACACTGAAGCTTTCTTT
few | TRBJ2-5 | TRBV7-1 | - | CASSFNRRIGETQYF | TGTGCCAGCAGCTTCAACAGGCGGATCGGAGAGACCCAGTACTTC
- | TRBJ2-2 | TRBV5-1 | - | CASSFEGVRGTGELFF | TGCGCCAGCAGCTTTGAGGGAGTTCGTGGCACCGGGGAGCTGTTTTTT